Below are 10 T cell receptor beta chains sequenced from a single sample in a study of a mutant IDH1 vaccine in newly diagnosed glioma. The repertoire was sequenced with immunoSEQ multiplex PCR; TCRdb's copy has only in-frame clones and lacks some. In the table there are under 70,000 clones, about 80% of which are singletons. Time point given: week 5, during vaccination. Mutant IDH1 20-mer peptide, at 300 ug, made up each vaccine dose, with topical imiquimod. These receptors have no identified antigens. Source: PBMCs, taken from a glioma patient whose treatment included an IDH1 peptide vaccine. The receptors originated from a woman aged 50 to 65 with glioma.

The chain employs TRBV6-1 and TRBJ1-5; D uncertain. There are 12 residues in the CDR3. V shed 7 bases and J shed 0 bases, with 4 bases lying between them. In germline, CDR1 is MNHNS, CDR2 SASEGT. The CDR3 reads CASKYSNQPQHF. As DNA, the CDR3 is TGTGCCAGCAAGTATAGCAATCAGCCCCAGCATTTT.

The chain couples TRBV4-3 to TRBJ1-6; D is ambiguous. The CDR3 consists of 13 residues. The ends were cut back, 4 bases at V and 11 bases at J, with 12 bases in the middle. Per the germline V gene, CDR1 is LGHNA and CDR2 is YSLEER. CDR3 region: CASSRDSATPLHF. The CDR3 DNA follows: TGCGCCAGCAGCCGGGATTCGGCCACACCCCTCCACTTT.

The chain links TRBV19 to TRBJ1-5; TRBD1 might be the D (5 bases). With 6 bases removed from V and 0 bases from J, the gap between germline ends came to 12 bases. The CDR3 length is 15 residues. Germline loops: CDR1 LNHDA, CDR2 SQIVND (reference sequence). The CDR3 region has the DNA TGTGCCAGTAGCACGACAGCATATAGCAATCAGCCCCAGCATTTT. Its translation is CASSTTAYSNQPQHF.

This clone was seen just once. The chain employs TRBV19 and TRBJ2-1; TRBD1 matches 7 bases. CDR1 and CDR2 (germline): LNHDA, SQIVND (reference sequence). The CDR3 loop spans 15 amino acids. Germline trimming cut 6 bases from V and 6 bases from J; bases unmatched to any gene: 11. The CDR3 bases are TGTGCCAGTAGCCTCGACAGGGTTTCGGGCAATGAGCAGTTCTTC. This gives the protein CASSLDRVSGNEQFF.

The CDR3 bases are TGTGCCAGCAGCTTGGCAGGGATAAACACTGAAGCTTTCTTT. Its protein is CASSLAGINTEAFF. This chain uses TRBV5-6 with TRBJ1-1; D might be TRBD1 (5 bases). Between the trimmed V and J ends, which lost 0 bases and 2 bases, there was a span of 8 bases. This CDR3 spans 14 amino acids. Germline V CDR1 and CDR2: SGHDT, YYEEEE.

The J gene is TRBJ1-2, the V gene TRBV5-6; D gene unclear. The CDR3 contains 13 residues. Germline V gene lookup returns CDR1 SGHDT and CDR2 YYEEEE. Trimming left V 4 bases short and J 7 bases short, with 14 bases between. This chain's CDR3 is CASSPISSFGYTF. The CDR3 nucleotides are TGTGCCAGCAGCCCCATTTCCAGTTTTGGCTACACCTTC.

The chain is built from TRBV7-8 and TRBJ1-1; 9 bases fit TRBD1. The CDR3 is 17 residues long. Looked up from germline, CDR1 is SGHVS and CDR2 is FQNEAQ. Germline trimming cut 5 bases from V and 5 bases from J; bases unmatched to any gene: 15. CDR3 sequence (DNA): TGTGCCAGCAGCCCACGGGACAGGGCCTTAACATCGACTGAAGCTTTCTTT. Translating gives CASSPRDRALTSTEAFF.

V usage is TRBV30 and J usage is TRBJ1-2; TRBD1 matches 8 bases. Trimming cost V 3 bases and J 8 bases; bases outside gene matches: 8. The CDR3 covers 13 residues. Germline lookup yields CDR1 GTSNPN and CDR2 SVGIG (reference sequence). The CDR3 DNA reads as TGTGCCTGGAGCGGGACAGGCCTTGAGGGCTACACCTTC. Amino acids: CAWSGTGLEGYTF.

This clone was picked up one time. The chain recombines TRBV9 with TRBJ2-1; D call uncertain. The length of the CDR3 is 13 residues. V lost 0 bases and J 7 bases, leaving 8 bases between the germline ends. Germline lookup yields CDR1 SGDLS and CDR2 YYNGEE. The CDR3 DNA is TGTGCCAGCAGCGTAGGGGCCGCAAATGAGCAGTTCTTC. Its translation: CASSVGAANEQFF.

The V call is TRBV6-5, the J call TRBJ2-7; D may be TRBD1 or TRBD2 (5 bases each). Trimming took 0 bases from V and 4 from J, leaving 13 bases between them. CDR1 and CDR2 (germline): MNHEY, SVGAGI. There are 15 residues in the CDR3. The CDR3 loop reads CASSYSLWDEYEQYF. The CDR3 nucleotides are TGTGCCAGCAGTTACTCGCTGTGGGACGAGTACGAGCAGTACTTC.